This T cell receptor (beta chain) was obtained from a study of neurological immune-mediated disorders. In its sample, this clonotype was seen many times. The V gene's germline CDR1 is SQVTM and CDR2 ANQGSEA. Between the trimmed V and J ends, which lost 4 bases and 5 bases, there was a span of 8 bases. CDR3 length equals 11 residues. TCRdb independently ran MiXCR on the 5' RACE reads; one entry per CDR3 protein. Among roughly 52,000 distinct CDR3 sequences listed, approximately 5.8% were seen once. The gene calls are TRBV29-1 and TRBJ2-5; D is perhaps TRBD2 (6 bases). The material sequenced was CD4+ T cells from blood. This TCR came from a woman younger than 35 with multiple sclerosis. This CDR3 reads CSVGRAETQYF. The CDR3 nucleotides are TGCAGCGTTGGGAGGGCGGAGACCCAGTACTTC.